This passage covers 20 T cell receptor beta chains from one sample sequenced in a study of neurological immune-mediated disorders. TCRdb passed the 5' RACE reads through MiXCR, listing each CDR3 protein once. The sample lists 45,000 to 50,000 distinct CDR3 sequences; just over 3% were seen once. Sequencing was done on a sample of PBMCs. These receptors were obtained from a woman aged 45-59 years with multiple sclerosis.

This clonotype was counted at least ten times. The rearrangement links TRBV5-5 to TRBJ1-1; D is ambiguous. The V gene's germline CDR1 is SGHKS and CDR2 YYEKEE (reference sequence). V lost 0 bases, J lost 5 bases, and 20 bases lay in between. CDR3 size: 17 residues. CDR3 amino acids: CASSLGVLDRGGTEAFF. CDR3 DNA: TGTGCCAGCAGCTTGGGTGTGTTGGACCGAGGCGGGACTGAAGCTTTCTTT.

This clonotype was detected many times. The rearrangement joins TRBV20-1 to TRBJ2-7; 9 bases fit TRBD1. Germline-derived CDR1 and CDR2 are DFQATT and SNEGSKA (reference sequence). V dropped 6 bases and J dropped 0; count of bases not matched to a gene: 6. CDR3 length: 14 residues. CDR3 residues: CSAAGTGSSYEQYF. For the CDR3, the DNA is TGCAGTGCAGCCGGGACAGGGTCCTCCTACGAGCAGTACTTC.

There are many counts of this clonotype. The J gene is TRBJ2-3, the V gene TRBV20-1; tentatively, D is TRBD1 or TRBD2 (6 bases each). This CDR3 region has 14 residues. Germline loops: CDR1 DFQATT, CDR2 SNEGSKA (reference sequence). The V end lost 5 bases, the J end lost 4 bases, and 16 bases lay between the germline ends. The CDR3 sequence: CSAARGVPADTQYF. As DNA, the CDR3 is TGCAGTGCTGCGAGGGGGGTCCCCGCAGATACGCAGTATTTT.

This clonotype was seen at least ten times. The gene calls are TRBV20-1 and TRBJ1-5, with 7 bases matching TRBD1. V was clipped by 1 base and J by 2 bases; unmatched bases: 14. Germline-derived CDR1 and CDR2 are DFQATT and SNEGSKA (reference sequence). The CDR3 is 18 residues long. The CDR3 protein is CSARGFGQGGIGNQPQHF. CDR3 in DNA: TGCAGTGCTAGAGGTTTCGGGCAGGGGGGAATCGGCAATCAGCCCCAGCATTTT.

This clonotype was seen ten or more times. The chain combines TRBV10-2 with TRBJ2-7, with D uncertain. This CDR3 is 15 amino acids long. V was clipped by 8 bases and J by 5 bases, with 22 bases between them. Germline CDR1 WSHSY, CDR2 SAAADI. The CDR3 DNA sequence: TGCGCCAGCGTGGAGACGGAAGGGCAGTCCGACGAGCAGTACTTC. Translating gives CASVETEGQSDEQYF.

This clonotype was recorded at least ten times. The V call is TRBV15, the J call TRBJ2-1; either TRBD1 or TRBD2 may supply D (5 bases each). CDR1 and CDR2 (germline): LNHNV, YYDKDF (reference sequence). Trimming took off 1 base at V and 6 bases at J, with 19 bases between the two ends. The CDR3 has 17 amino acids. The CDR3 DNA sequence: TGTGCCACCAGCAGAGGAGTAACGGGACCGGGGCGCAATGAGCAGTTCTTC. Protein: CATSRGVTGPGRNEQFF.

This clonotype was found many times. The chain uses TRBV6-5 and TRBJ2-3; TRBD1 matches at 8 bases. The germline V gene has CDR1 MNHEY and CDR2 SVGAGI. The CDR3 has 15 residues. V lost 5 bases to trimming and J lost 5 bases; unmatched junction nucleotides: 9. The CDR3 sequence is CASSKWTGRGDTQYF. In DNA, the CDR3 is TGTGCCAGCAGTAAATGGACAGGGAGAGGAGATACGCAGTATTTT.

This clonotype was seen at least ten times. CDR3 protein: CASSLASGRANEQFF. CDR3 nucleotide sequence: TGCGCCAGCAGCTTGGCTAGCGGGAGGGCCAATGAGCAGTTCTTC. The rearrangement joins TRBV5-1 to TRBJ2-1; 12 bases are shared with TRBD2. This CDR3 spans 15 amino acids. Germline V lookup: CDR1 SGHRS, CDR2 YFSETQ. V was clipped by 0 bases and J by 6 bases; unmatched bases: 1.

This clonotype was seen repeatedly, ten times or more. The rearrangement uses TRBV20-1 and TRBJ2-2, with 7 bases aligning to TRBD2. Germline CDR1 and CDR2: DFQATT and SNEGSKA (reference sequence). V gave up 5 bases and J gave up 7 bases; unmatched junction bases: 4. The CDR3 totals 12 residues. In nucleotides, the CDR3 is TGCAGTGCTGGAGGGACTAACGGGGAGCTGTTTTTT. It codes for CSAGGTNGELFF.

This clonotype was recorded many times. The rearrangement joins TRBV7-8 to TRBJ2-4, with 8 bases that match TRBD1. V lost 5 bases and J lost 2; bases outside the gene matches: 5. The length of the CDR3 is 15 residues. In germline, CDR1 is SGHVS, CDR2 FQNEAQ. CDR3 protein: CASSQTGGTKNIQYF. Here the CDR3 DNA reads TGTGCCAGCAGCCAAACAGGGGGTACCAAAAACATTCAGTACTTC.

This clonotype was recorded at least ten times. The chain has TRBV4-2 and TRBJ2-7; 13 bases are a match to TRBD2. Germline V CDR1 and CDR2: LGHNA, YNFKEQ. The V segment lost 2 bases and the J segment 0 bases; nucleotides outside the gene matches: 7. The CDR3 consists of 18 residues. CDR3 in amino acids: CASSQITSGRAGSYEQYF. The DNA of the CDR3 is TGTGCCAGCAGCCAAATAACTAGCGGGAGGGCCGGCTCCTACGAGCAGTACTTC.

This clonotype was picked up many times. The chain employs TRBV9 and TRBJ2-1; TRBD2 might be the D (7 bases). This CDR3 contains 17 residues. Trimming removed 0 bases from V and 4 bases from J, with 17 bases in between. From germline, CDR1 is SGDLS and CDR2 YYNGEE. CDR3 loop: CASSVGGGGDGYNEQFF. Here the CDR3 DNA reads TGTGCCAGCAGCGTAGGAGGGGGGGGAGACGGGTACAATGAGCAGTTCTTC. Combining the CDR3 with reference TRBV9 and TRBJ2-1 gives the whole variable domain DSGVTQTPKHLITATGQRVTLRCSPRSGDLSVYWYQQSLDQGLQFLIQYYNGEERAKGNILERFSAQQFPDLHSELNLSSLELGDSALYFCASSVGGGGDGYNEQFFGPGTRLTVL.

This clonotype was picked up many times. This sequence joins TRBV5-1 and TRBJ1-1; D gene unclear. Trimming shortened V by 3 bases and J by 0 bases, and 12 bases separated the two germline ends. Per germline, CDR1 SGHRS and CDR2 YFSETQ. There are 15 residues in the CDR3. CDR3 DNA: TGCGCCAGCAGCTCGCTCCGGGAATTGAACACTGAAGCTTTCTTT. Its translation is CASSSLRELNTEAFF.

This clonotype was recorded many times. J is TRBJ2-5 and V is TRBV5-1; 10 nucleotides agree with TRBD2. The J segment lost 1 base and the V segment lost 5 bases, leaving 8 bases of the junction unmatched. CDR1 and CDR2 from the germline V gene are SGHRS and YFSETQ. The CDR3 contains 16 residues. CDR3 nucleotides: TGCGCCAGCAGTTCCCGGACTAGCGGAGTCCAAGAGACCCAGTACTTC. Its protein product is CASSSRTSGVQETQYF.

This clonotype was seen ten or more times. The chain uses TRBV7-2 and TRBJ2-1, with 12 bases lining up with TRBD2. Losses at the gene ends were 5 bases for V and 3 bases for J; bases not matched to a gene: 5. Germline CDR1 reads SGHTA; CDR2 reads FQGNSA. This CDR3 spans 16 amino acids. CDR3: CASSRLAGGLYNEQFF. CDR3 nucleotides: TGTGCCAGCAGCAGGCTAGCGGGGGGGCTCTACAATGAGCAGTTCTTC.

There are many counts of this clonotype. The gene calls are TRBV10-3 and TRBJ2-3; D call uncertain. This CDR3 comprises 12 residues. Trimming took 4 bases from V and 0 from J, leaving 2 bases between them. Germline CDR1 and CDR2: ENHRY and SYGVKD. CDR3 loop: CAISVSTDTQYF. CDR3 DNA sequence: TGTGCCATCAGTGTTAGCACAGATACGCAGTATTTT.

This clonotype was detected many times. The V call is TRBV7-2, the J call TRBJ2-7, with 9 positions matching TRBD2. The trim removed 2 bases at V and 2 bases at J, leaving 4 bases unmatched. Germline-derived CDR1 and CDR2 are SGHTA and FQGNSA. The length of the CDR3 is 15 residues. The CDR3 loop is CASSLLSGGPYEQYF. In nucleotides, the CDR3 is TGTGCCAGCAGCTTACTTAGCGGGGGTCCCTACGAGCAGTACTTC.

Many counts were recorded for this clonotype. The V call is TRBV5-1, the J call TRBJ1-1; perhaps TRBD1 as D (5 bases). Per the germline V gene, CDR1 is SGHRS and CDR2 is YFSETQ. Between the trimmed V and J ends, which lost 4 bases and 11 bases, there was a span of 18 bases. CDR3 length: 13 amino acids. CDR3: CASSRGTEVAAFF. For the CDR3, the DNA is TGCGCCAGCAGCCGGGGGACGGAAGTGGCGGCTTTCTTT.

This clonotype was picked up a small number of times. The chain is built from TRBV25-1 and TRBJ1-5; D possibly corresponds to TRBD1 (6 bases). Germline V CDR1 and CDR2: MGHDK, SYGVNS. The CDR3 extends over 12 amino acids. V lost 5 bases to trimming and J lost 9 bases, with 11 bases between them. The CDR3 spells CASSKQGGPQHF. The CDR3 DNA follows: TGTGCCAGCAGTAAACAGGGTGGGCCCCAGCATTTT.

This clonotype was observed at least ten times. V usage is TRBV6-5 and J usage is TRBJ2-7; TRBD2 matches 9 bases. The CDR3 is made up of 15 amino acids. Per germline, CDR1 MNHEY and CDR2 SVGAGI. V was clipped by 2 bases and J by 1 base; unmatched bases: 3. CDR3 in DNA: TGTGCCAGCAGTTACAGAACTAGCGGGTCCTACGAGCAGTACTTC. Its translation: CASSYRTSGSYEQYF.